The present entry profiles one T cell receptor beta chain with its context. Data came from immunoSEQ multiplex PCR; TCRdb stores just in-frame clones and leaves some out. The sample holds about 120,000 clones, more than 55% seen once. This sample was included in a study of cytotoxic CD8 clonotypes in ibrutinib-treated CLL. CDR3 length: 16 residues. Germline values: CDR1 SGHAT, CDR2 FQNNGV. With 2 bases removed from V and 2 bases from J, the gap between germline ends came to 12 bases. The sample in question was PBMCs, obtained after 24 months of ibrutinib treatment. This TCR derives from a human donor with chronic lymphocytic leukemia. This rearrangement joins TRBV11-2 to TRBJ2-2; D call uncertain. The CDR3 loop reads CASSLTWGINTGELFF. CDR3 DNA: TGTGCCAGCAGCTTAACTTGGGGTATTAACACCGGGGAGCTGTTTTTT.